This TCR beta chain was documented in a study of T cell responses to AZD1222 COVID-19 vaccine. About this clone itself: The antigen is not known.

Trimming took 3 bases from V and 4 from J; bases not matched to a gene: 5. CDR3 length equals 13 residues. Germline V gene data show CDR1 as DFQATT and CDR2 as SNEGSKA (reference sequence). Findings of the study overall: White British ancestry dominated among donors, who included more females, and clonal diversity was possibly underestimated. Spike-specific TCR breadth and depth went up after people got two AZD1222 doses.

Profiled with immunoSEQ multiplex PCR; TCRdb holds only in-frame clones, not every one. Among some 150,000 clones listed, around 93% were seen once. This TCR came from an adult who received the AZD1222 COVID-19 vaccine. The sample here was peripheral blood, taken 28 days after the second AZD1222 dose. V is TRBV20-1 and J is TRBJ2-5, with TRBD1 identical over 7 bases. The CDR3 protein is CSASRAGGETQYF. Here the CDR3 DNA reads TGCAGTGCTAGTCGAGCAGGGGGAGAGACCCAGTACTTC.